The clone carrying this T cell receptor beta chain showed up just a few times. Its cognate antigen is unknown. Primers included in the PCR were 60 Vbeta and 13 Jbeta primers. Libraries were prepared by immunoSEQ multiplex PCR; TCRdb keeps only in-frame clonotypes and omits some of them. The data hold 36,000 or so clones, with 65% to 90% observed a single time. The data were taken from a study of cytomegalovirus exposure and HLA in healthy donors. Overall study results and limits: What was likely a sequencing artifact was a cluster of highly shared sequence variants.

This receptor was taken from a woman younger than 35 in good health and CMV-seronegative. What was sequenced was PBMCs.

The CDR3 protein is CASSFGGFTEAFF. Written as DNA, the CDR3 is TGTGCCAGCAGCTTCGGCGGGTTTACTGAAGCTTTCTTT. The rearrangement joins TRBV7-3 to TRBJ1-1; D gene unclear. V was trimmed by 3 bases and J by 5 bases, leaving 10 bases between them. The germline CDR1 and CDR2 sequences are SGHTA and FQGTGA. The CDR3 consists of 13 residues.